One TCR beta chain is described in this entry. Its antigen remains unidentified. In the PCR, 60 Vbeta and 13 Jbeta primers were used. The method was immunoSEQ multiplex PCR; TCRdb's version includes in-frame clones alone and lacks a portion of them. The table has some 140,000 clones, 77% seen once. This record comes from a study of cytomegalovirus exposure and HLA in healthy donors. Study findings and constraints: Data from an earlier analysis indicated that most TCR beta V segments were productive either about 90% or about 30% of the time.

The germline CDR1 and CDR2 sequences are SGDLS and YYNGEE. Trimming removed 3 bases from V and 5 bases from J, with 15 bases in between. This CDR3 has 15 amino acids. The V call is TRBV9, the J call TRBJ1-5, with D possibly being TRBD1 (6 bases). This sequence originates from a woman aged 60-70 years in good health and CMV-seronegative. The specimen sequenced was PBMCs. In DNA form, the CDR3 reads TGTGCCAGCAGCGCCGACTCGGGGGGCGATCAGCCCCAGCATTTT. Encoded protein: CASSADSGGDQPQHF. Looking up the rest from reference TRBV9 and TRBJ1-5 gives the full variable domain: DSGVTQTPKHLITATGQRVTLRCSPRSGDLSVYWYQQSLDQGLQFLIQYYNGEERAKGNILERFSAQQFPDLHSELNLSSLELGDSALYFCASSADSGGDQPQHFGDGTRLSIL.